This paragraph reports one TCR beta chain. Its target is not known. The data derive from a study of cytomegalovirus exposure and HLA in healthy donors. For the study at large: For the approximately 360 genotyped donors, over 80% fell within the Caucasian-associated ancestry cluster.

The study's findings and limits: Only CMV serostatus was available as immune exposure information.

Germline V gene data show CDR1 as SGHNT and CDR2 as YYREEE (reference sequence). The CDR3 runs 16 residues. Primers: 60 Vbeta forward and 13 Jbeta reverse. Per the authors' pipeline: Unique TCR beta chains totaled roughly 80 million in a later count, with approximately 11 million of them shared. Measured with immunoSEQ multiplex PCR; TCRdb has only the in-frame clones, and not every one. The DNA was the basis for D and trimming; V, J and clone size are from that table. The sample carries more than 130,000 clones, roughly three quarters recorded once. This chain connects TRBV5-4 to TRBJ2-5, with a weak D call TRBD1 (6 bases). The better agreement between TRBJ2-7 and the DNA end casts doubt on the J call. The sample taken for sequencing was PBMCs. This receptor was obtained from a woman in her forties or fifties in good health and CMV-seronegative. This CDR3 is CASSLAQTGSGDEQYF. DNA for the CDR3: TGTGCCAGCAGCTTGGCCCAGACAGGCTCCGGGGACGAGCAGTACTTC.